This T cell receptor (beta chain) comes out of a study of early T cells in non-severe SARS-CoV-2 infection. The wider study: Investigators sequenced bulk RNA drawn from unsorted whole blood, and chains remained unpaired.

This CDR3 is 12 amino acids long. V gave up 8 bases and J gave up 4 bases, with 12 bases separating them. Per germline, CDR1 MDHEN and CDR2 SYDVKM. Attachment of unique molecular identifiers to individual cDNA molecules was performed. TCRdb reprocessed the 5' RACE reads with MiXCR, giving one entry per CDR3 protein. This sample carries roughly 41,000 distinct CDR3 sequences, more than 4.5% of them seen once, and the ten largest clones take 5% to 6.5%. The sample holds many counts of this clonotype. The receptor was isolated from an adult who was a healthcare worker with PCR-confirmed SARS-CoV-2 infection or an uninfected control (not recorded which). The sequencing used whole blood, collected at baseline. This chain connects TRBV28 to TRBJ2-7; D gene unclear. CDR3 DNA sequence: TGTGCCAGCTCCCTCAGTGGATACGAGCAGTACTTC. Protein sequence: CASSLSGYEQYF.